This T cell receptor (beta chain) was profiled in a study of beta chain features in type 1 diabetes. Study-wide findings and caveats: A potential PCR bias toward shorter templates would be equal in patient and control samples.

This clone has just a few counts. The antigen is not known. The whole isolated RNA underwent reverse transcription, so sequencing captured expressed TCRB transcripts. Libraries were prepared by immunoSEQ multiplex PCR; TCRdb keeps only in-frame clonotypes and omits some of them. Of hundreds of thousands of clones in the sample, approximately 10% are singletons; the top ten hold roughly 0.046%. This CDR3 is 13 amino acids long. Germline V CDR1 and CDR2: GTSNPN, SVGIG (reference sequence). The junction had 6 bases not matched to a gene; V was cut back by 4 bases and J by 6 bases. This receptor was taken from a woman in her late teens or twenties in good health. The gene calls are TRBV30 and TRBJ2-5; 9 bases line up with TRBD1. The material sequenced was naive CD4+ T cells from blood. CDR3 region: CAWMTGGRKTQYF. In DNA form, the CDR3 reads TGTGCCTGGATGACAGGGGGTCGTAAGACCCAGTACTTC.